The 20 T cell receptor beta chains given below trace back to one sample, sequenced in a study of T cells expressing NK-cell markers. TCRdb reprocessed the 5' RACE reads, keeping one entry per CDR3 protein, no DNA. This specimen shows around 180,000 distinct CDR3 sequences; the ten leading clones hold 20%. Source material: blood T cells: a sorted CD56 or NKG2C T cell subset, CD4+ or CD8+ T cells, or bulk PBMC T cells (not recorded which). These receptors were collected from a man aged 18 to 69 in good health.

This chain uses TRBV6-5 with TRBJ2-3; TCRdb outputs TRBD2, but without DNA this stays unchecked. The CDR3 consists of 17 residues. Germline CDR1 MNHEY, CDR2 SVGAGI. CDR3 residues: CASSYLASGGLPDTQYF.

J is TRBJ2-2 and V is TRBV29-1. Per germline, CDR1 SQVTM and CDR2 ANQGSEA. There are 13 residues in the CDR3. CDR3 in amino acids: CSVEDMDTGELFF.

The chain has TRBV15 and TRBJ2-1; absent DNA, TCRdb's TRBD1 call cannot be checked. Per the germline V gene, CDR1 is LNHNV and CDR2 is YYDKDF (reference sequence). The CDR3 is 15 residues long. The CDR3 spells CATSISGTGLNEQFF.

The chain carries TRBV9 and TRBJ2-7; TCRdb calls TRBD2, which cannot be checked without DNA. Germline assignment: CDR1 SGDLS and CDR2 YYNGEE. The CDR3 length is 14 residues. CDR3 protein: CASSGGEANYEQYF. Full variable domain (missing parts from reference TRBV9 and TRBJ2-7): DSGVTQTPKHLITATGQRVTLRCSPRSGDLSVYWYQQSLDQGLQFLIQYYNGEERAKGNILERFSAQQFPDLHSELNLSSLELGDSALYFCASSGGEANYEQYFGPGTRLTVT.

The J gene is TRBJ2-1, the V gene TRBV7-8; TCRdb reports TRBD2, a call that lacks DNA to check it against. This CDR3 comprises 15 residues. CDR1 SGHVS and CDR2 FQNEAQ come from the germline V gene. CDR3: CASSVGTSGREEQFF.

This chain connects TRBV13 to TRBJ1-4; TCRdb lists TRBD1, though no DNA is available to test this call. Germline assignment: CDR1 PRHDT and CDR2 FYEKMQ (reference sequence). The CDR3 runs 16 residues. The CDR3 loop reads CASSFSPGQVNEKLFF.

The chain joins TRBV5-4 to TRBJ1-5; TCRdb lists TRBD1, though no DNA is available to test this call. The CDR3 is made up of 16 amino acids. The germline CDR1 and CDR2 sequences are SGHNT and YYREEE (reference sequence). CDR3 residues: CASSSPGQGRDQPQHF.

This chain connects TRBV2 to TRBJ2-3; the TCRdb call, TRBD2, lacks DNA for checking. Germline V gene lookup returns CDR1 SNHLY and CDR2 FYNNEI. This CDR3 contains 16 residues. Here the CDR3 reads CASSDWASGGTDTQYF. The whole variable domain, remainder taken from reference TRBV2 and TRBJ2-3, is EPEVTQTPSHQVTQMGQEVILRCVPISNHLYFYWYRQILGQKVEFLVSFYNNEISEKSEIFDDQFSVERPDGSNFTLKIRSTKLEDSAMYFCASSDWASGGTDTQYFGPGTRLTVL.

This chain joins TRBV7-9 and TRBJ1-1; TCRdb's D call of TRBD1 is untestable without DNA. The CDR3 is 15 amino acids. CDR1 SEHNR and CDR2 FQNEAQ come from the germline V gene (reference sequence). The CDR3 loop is CASSDSGTGSTGAFF.

CDR3 region: CASSLEAGAFETQYF. J is TRBJ2-5 and V is TRBV7-6; TCRdb's assignment of TRBD1 cannot be checked, as there is no DNA. The germline CDR1 and CDR2 sequences are SGHVS and FNYEAQ. CDR3 length equals 15 residues. The full variable domain, completed using reference TRBV7-6 and TRBJ2-5, is GAGVSQSPRYKVTKRGQDVALRCDPISGHVSLYWYRQALGQGPEFLTYFNYEAQQDKSGLPNDRFSAERPEGSISTLTIQRTEQRDSAMYRCASSLEAGAFETQYFGPGTRLLVL.

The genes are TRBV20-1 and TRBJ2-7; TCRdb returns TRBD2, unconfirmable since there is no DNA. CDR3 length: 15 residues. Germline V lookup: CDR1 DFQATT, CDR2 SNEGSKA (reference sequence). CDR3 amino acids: CSGRFLDGTFYEQYF.

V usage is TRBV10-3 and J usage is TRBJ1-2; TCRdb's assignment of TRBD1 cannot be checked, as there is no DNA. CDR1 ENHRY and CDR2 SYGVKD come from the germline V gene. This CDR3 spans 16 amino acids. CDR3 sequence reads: CAISEPRGEHNYGYTF.

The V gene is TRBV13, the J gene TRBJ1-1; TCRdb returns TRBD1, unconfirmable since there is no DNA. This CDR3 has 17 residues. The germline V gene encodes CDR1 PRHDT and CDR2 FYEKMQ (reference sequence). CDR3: CASSETLGGRMNTEAFF.

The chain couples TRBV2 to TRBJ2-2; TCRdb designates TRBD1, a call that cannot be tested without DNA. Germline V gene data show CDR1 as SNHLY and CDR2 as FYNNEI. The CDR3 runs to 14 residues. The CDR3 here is CASWPGASTGELFF.

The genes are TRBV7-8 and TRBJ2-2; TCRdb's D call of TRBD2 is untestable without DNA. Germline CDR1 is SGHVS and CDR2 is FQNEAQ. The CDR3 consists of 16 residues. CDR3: CASSSENIGVPGELFF.

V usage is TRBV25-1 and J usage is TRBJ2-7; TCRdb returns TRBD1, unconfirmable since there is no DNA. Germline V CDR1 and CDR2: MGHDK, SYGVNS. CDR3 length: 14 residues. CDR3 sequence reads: CASSKPGQPYEQYF.

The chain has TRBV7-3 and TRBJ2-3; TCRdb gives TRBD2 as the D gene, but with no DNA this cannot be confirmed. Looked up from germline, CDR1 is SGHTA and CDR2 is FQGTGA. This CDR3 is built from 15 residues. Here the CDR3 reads CASSLTGGGRDTQYF.

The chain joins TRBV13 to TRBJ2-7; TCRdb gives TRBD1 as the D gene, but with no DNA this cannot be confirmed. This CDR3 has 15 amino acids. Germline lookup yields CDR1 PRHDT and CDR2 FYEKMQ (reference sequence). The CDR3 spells CASSLALTGAGEQYF.

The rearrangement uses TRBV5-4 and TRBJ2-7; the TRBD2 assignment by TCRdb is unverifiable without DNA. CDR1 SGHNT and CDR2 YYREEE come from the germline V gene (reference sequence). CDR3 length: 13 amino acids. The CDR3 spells CASSLDLAREQYF. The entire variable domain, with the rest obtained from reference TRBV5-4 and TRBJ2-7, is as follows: ETGVTQSPTHLIKTRGQQVTLRCSSQSGHNTVSWYQQALGQGPQFIFQYYREEENGRGNFPPRFSGLQFPNYSSELNVNALELDDSALYLCASSLDLAREQYFGPGTRLTVT.

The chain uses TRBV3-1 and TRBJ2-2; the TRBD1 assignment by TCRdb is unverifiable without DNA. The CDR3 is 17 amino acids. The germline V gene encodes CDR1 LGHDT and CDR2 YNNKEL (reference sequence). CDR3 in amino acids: CASSQEGAGINTGELFF.